This TCR beta chain was sequenced for a study of blood T cell repertoires in COVID-19. Study details: Sites across the United States, Italy and Spain contributed samples from acute and convalescent COVID-19. PBMCs, B-cell-depleted T cells, or T cells were the source of the cDNA or gDNA that made up the material.

V lost 0 bases to trimming and J lost 0 bases, with 9 bases between them. This CDR3 region has 16 residues. The germline gives CDR1 SGHTA, CDR2 FQGNSA. In Seattle, patients joined the study during active infection and were tracked longitudinally. Per the authors' pipeline: Estimates of nucleated cell counts were drawn from the amplification of reference gene primers. Assay used: immunoSEQ multiplex PCR; TCRdb lists only in-frame clones, some missing. D and trimming were read from the DNA, whereas the V and J calls and clone size are those reported in that table. The sample lists about 170,000 clones, around 84% occurring once.

The receptor was derived from a woman of 80 years or more with COVID-19, enrolled during active disease. Material for sequencing was peripheral blood. V usage is TRBV7-2 and J usage is TRBJ1-3; TRBD1 is a possible D gene (5 bases). CDR3 DNA sequence: TGTGCCAGCAGCTTAGCCGCGGGACGCTCTGGAAACACCATATATTTT. Translating gives CASSLAAGRSGNTIYF.